One and the same sample provided the 15 T cell receptor beta chains below, sequenced in a study of blood T cell repertoires in COVID-19. Sequencing was performed with immunoSEQ multiplex PCR; in TCRdb, only in-frame clones are kept and a portion is missing. The sample yields some 42,000 clones, 70% to 80% seen once. Sequencing was carried out using peripheral blood. The receptors shown here come from a woman in her seventies with acute or convalescent COVID-19.

The chain links TRBV4-3 to TRBJ1-4, with 7 bases aligning to TRBD1. Germline trimming cut 0 bases from V and 4 bases from J; bases unmatched to any gene: 14. The CDR3 has 19 amino acids. Germline assignment: CDR1 LGHNA and CDR2 YSLEER. The CDR3 reads CASSQERASRGWGNEKLFF. CDR3 bases: TGCGCCAGCAGCCAAGAAAGGGCCAGCAGGGGGTGGGGTAATGAAAAACTGTTTTTT.

This rearrangement joins TRBV4-3 to TRBJ1-2; 9 bases are shared with TRBD1. V was pared by 0 bases and J by 3 bases, with 2 bases of the junction left unmatched. CDR1 LGHNA and CDR2 YSLEER come from the germline V gene. The CDR3 loop spans 15 amino acids. The CDR3 DNA reads as TGCGCCAGCAGCCAAGAACAGGGGGCAGACTATGGCTACACCTTC. The encoded protein is CASSQEQGADYGYTF.

The V call is TRBV11-2, the J call TRBJ2-5; 7 nucleotides match TRBD2. J gave up 3 bases and V 5 bases, and 6 bases lay outside the gene matches. The germline gives CDR1 SGHAT, CDR2 FQNNGV. CDR3 size: 14 residues. In DNA, the CDR3 is TGTGCCAGCAGCAAGGGAGGGGTTGAAGAGACCCAGTACTTC. Residues: CASSKGGVEETQYF.

The chain employs TRBV5-8 and TRBJ2-7; D perhaps matches TRBD2 (5 bases). The V gene's germline CDR1 is SGHTS and CDR2 YDEGEE. V was pared by 2 bases and J by 5 bases, with 14 bases between. The CDR3 length is 14 residues. The CDR3 is CASSFRWQEDEQYF. CDR3 DNA sequence: TGTGCCAGCAGCTTCAGGTGGCAGGAGGACGAGCAGTACTTC.

For the CDR3, the DNA is TGCAGTGCTAGTTCCCCGGGACAGGGTGCTTACGAGCAGTACTTC. Its translation is CSASSPGQGAYEQYF. The chain recombines TRBV20-1 with TRBJ2-7; TRBD1 aligns across 9 bases. The CDR3 has 15 residues. Trimming cost V 3 bases and J 4 bases; bases outside gene matches: 10. CDR1 and CDR2 from the germline V gene are DFQATT and SNEGSKA (reference sequence).

The chain links TRBV7-2 to TRBJ1-5; D ambiguous. V was pared by 2 bases and J by 2 bases, with 10 bases between. Germline assignment: CDR1 SGHTA and CDR2 FQGNSA. The CDR3 sequence is 15 residues long. In DNA, the CDR3 is TGTGCCAGCAGCTTATCCGGGAGGGGCAATCAGCCCCAGCATTTT. It is translated as CASSLSGRGNQPQHF.

J is TRBJ2-5 and V is TRBV5-4, with D perhaps TRBD1 (6 bases). V lost 4 bases and J 1 base, leaving 11 bases between the germline ends. Germline loops: CDR1 SGHNT, CDR2 YYREEE (reference sequence). The CDR3 is 14 amino acids. This chain's CDR3 is CASSPQGFQETQYF. CDR3 nucleotides: TGTGCCAGCAGCCCCCAGGGGTTCCAAGAGACCCAGTACTTC.

The J gene is TRBJ2-1, the V gene TRBV18; 9 bases agree with TRBD2. Unmatched junction bases numbered 4, after V lost 1 base and J lost 0 bases. The CDR3 has 17 amino acids. CDR1 KGHSH and CDR2 LQKENI come from the germline V gene. The CDR3 protein is CASSPLSGGSSYNEQFF. CDR3 nucleotide sequence: TGTGCCAGCTCACCACTCAGCGGGGGGAGCTCCTACAATGAGCAGTTCTTC.

This chain links TRBV30 with TRBJ2-1; 7 bases fit TRBD2. Unmatched junction bases numbered 7, after V lost 4 bases and J lost 4 bases. This CDR3 contains 14 residues. CDR1 GTSNPN and CDR2 SVGIG come from the germline V gene (reference sequence). The CDR3 here is CAWTGGRWYNEQFF. The CDR3 DNA reads TGTGCCTGGACGGGCGGGAGATGGTACAATGAGCAGTTCTTC.

The CDR3 protein is CASSRGDGTEAFF. CDR3 nucleotides: TGTGCCAGCAGCCGGGGAGACGGCACTGAAGCTTTCTTT. J is TRBJ1-1 and V is TRBV9; the D is unclear. This CDR3 is built from 13 residues. From germline, CDR1 is SGDLS and CDR2 YYNGEE. The V end lost 4 bases, the J end lost 4 bases, and 11 bases lay between the germline ends. Full variable domain (outside the CDR3, taken from reference TRBV9 and TRBJ1-1): DSGVTQTPKHLITATGQRVTLRCSPRSGDLSVYWYQQSLDQGLQFLIQYYNGEERAKGNILERFSAQQFPDLHSELNLSSLELGDSALYFCASSRGDGTEAFFGQGTRLTVV.

This clone has more than one count but fewer than ten. The gene calls are TRBV5-3 and TRBJ1-3; TRBD1 agrees at 9 bases. TRBV5-3 is marked as an open reading frame, function uncertain. The CDR3 consists of 15 residues. J was trimmed by 1 base and V by 4 bases; bases with no gene match: 3. The CDR3 sequence: CARSPGTGSGNTIYF. The CDR3, as DNA: TGTGCCAGAAGCCCCGGGACAGGGTCTGGAAACACCATATATTTT.

The V and J genes are TRBV28 and TRBJ1-1; 7 bases line up with TRBD1. Germline V lookup: CDR1 MDHEN, CDR2 SYDVKM. V lost 4 bases, J lost 0 bases, and 2 bases stayed unmatched. CDR3 length: 14 residues. CDR3 sequence: CASSWGTVNTEAFF. The DNA of the CDR3 is TGTGCCAGCAGTTGGGGGACAGTGAACACTGAAGCTTTCTTT.

The V gene is TRBV6-5, the J gene TRBJ1-1; no reliable D call. From germline, CDR1 is MNHEY and CDR2 SVGAGI. Trimming took 0 bases from V and 1 from J, leaving 12 bases between them. This CDR3 comprises 16 residues. The CDR3 nucleotides are TGTGCCAGCAGTTACTCGAATCAGGCGCCGAACACTGAAGCTTTCTTT. Translated, it gives CASSYSNQAPNTEAFF.

The chain carries TRBV5-1 and TRBJ1-4; D is uncertain. V was shortened by 2 bases and J by 5 bases, with 10 bases between the two germline ends. Germline-derived CDR1 and CDR2 are SGHRS and YFSETQ. The CDR3 is 14 residues long. CDR3 coding DNA: TGCGCCAGCAGCTTACACGGGTTGAATGAAAAACTGTTTTTT. Its protein product is CASSLHGLNEKLFF.

The J gene is TRBJ1-2, the V gene TRBV25-1; TRBD1 might be the D (6 bases). V lost 5 bases and J lost 5, with 12 bases in between. Per germline, CDR1 MGHDK and CDR2 SYGVNS. This CDR3 is built from 13 residues. DNA of the CDR3: TGTGCCAGCAGTTATAGGGGGGGGTATGGCTACACCTTC. Encoded protein: CASSYRGGYGYTF.